Each of the 11 T cell receptor beta chains below was sequenced from the same sample in a study of blood T cell repertoires in COVID-19. Assay used: immunoSEQ multiplex PCR; TCRdb lists only in-frame clones, some missing. Counted here are about 130,000 clones, around 80% occurring once; the ten biggest clones make up around 9.9%. Input material: peripheral blood. These receptors originate from a man aged 55 to 69 who had recovered from COVID-19.

In this sample, this clone turned up a few times. J is TRBJ2-7 and V is TRBV5-5; TRBD1 aligns across 9 bases. V trimming: 3 bases; J trimming: 7 bases; junction bases outside the gene matches: 5. The CDR3 length is 13 residues. The germline gives CDR1 SGHKS, CDR2 YYEKEE (reference sequence). This chain's CDR3 is CASSWTGEGEQYF. CDR3 coding DNA: TGTGCCAGCAGCTGGACAGGGGAGGGGGAGCAGTACTTC. The full variable domain, rest sourced from reference TRBV5-5 and TRBJ2-7, is DAGVTQSPTHLIKTRGQQVTLRCSPISGHKSVSWYQQVLGQGPQFIFQYYEKEERGRGNFPDRFSARQFPNYSSELNVNALLLGDSALYLCASSWTGEGEQYFGPGTRLTVT.

This chain joins TRBV6-1 and TRBJ1-6; D might be TRBD1 (5 bases). Per the germline V gene, CDR1 is MNHNS and CDR2 is SASEGT. The CDR3 contains 16 residues. V was shortened by 4 bases and J by 1 base, with 11 bases between the two germline ends. CDR3 nucleotides: TGTGCCAGCAGTGTGACAGATCGATCCTATAATTCACCCCTCCACTTT. Translating gives CASSVTDRSYNSPLHF.

The rearrangement uses TRBV21-1 and TRBJ2-3; the D call in the table, TRBD2, was not verified against the DNA. TRBV21-1 is a listed pseudogene. The CDR3 is made up of 21 amino acids. As DNA, the CDR3 is TGTGCCAGCAGCAAAGCTTTCCCACTAGCGGCAGAACTACTTTCCACAGATACGCAGTATTTT. It specifies CASSKAFPLAAELLSTDTQYF.

With regard to this clone: At one boundary the junction diverges from the germline segment, which might be a read error. In nucleotides, the CDR3 is TGTGCCAGCAGCCAAGGTGGTAGCGGGGGTACCATTTTT. This sequence encodes CASSQGGSGGTIF. The chain links TRBV3-1 (or the pseudogene TRBV3-2) to TRBJ2-3; 9 nucleotides agree with TRBD2. Germline-derived CDR1 and CDR2 are LGHDT and YNNKEL (reference sequence). This CDR3 region has 13 residues.

CDR3 region: CATSTGGAFGNTIYF. In DNA, the CDR3 is TGTGCCACCTCGACGGGGGGCGCTTTTGGAAACACCATATATTTT. The rearrangement joins TRBV7-9 to TRBJ1-3; TRBD1 is a possible D gene (6 bases). The ends were cut back, 10 bases at V and 3 bases at J, with 19 bases in the middle. The CDR3 spans 15 residues. Germline V gives CDR1 SEHNR, CDR2 FQNEAQ (reference sequence).

This chain uses TRBV5-5 with TRBJ1-2; TRBD1 matches at 8 bases. The CDR3 contains 15 residues. From germline, CDR1 is SGHKS and CDR2 YYEKEE (reference sequence). Trimming removed 0 bases from V and 8 bases from J; junction bases left unmatched: 9. This CDR3 is CASSLGPLTGAGYTF. The CDR3 DNA reads as TGTGCCAGCAGCTTGGGGCCCCTGACAGGGGCCGGCTACACCTTC.

J is TRBJ1-6 and V is TRBV7-8; D is possibly TRBD1 (5 bases). Trimming shortened V by 6 bases and J by 11 bases, and 14 bases separated the two germline ends. This CDR3 spans 13 amino acids. Germline loops: CDR1 SGHVS, CDR2 FQNEAQ. CDR3 in DNA: TGTGCCAGCAGTCGCGGCGGGGGTCCACCCCTCCACTTT. It specifies CASSRGGGPPLHF.

The rearrangement joins TRBV6-4 to TRBJ2-1; 7 nucleotides line up with TRBD2. V shed 3 bases, J shed 7 bases, and the junction held 6 bases outside the gene matches. Per germline, CDR1 MRHNA and CDR2 SNTAGT. CDR3 length: 14 residues. The CDR3 sequence: CASSDSSGGNEQFF. Written as DNA, the CDR3 is TGTGCCAGCAGTGATTCTAGCGGTGGGAATGAGCAGTTCTTC.

The gene calls are TRBV28 and TRBJ2-1, with 13 bases lining up with TRBD2. The germline V gene has CDR1 MDHEN and CDR2 SYDVKM. The CDR3 spans 16 residues. The V segment lost 2 bases and the J segment 7 bases; nucleotides outside the gene matches: 5. In DNA form, the CDR3 reads TGTGCCAGCAGTTTAACTAGCGGGAGGGCAGGGAATGAGCAGTTCTTC. The encoded protein is CASSLTSGRAGNEQFF.

The rearrangement joins TRBV6-2 or TRBV6-3 to TRBJ2-7, with 7 bases lining up with TRBD1. This CDR3 comprises 15 residues. CDR1 is MNHEY and CDR2 is SVGEGT in the germline V gene. V shed 2 bases, J shed 2 bases, and the junction held 6 bases outside the gene matches. The CDR3 is CASSYRQGLTYEQYF. The CDR3 nucleotides are TGTGCCAGCAGTTACCGACAGGGCCTGACCTACGAGCAGTACTTC.

The V gene is TRBV29-1, the J gene TRBJ1-1; D is perhaps TRBD1 (5 bases). The CDR3 runs to 15 residues. Per the germline V gene, CDR1 is SQVTM and CDR2 is ANQGSEA. V lost 4 bases and J lost 3, with 18 bases in between. Here the CDR3 DNA reads TGCAGCGTTGCCGGGGAGGGCTGGGGGTACACTGAAGCTTTCTTT. Translation: CSVAGEGWGYTEAFF.